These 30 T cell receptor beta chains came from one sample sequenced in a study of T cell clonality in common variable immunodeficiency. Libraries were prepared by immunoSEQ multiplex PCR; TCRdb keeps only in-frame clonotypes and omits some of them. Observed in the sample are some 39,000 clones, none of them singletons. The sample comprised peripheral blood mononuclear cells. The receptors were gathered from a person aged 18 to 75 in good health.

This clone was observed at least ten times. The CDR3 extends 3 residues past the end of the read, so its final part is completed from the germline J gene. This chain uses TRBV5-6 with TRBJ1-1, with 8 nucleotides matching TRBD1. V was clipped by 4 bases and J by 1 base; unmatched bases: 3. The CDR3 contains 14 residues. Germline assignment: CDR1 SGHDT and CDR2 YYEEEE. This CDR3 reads CASSQDRANTEAFF. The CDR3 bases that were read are TGTGCCAGCAGCCAGGACAGGGCGAACACTGAA.

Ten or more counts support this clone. Partial CDR3 DNA: TGTGCCAGCAACTCCATCCGGGACTCATTCGGGACC. Protein product: CASNSIRDSFGT. The full-length CDR3 reads as CASNSIRDSFGTQYF. This sequence joins TRBV7-2 and TRBJ2-5; the D gene is possibly TRBD2 (6 bases). The CDR3 end falls 3 residues outside the read, so it is completed with the germline J gene. Germline-derived CDR1 and CDR2 are SGHTA and FQGNSA. The CDR3 is 15 residues long. Trimming took off 7 bases at V and 7 bases at J, with 22 bases between the two ends.

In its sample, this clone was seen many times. CDR3 DNA (partial): TGTGCCAGCAGTGAACGGGGGGCGCGGGGCTATGGC. The encoded protein is CASSERGARGYG. The full CDR3 reads CASSERGARGYGYTF. The chain links TRBV28 to TRBJ1-2, with D perhaps matching TRBD1 (6 bases). The sequence runs out 3 residues before the end of the CDR3; the remainder is reconstructed from the germline J gene. V was cut by 5 bases and J by 4 bases, with 17 bases left in between. The CDR3 totals 15 residues. CDR1 is MDHEN and CDR2 is SYDVKM in the germline V gene.

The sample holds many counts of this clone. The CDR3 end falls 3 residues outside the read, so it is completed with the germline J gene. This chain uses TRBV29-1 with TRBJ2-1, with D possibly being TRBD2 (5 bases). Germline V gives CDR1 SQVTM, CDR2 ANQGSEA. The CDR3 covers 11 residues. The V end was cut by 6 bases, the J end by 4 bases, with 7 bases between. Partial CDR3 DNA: TGCAGCGTAGAGCGGTACAATGAG. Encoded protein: CSVERYNE. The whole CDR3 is CSVERYNEQFF.

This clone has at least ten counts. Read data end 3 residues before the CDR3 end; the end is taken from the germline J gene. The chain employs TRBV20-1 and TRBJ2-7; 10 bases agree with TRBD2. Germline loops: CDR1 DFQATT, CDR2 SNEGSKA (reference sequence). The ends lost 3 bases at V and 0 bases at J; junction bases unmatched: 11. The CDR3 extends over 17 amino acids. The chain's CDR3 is CSASSGELAGYSYEQYF. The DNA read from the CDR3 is TGCAGTGCTAGTTCGGGGGAACTAGCGGGGTACTCCTACGAG.

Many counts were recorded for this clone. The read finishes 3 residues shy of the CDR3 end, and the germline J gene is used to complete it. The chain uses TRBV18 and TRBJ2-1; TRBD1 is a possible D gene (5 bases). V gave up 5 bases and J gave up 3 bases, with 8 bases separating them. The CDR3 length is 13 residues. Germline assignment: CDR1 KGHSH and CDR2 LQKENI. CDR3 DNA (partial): TGTGCCAGCTCATACGACAGCTACAATGAG. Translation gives CASSYDSYNE. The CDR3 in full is CASSYDSYNEQFF.

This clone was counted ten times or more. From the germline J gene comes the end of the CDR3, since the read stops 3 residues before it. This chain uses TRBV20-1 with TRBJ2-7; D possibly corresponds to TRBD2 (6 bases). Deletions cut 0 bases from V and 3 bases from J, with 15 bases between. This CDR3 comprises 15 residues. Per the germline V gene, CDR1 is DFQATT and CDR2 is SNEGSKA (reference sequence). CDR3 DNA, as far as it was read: TGCAGTGCTAGAGACAGTACCGGGGGAAACTACGAG. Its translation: CSARDSTGGNYE. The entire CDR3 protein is CSARDSTGGNYEQYF.

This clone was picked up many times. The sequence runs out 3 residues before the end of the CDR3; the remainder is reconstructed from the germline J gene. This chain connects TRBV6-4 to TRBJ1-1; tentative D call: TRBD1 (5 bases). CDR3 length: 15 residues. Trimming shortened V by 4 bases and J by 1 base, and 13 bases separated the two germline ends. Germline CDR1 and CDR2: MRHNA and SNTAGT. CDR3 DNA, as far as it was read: TGTGCCAGCAGTGTTGGCGGCGGGGGGAACACTGAA. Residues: CASSVGGGGNTE. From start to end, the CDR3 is CASSVGGGGNTEAFF.

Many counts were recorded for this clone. CDR3: CATDSGLDHNEQFF. CDR3 DNA (partial): TGTGCCACAGATAGCGGGTTGGATCACAATGAG. The chain recombines TRBV19 with TRBJ2-1, with 7 nucleotides matching TRBD2. The read terminates 3 residues before the CDR3 end, so the remaining end is supplied by the germline J gene. Germline trimming cut 10 bases from V and 5 bases from J; bases unmatched to any gene: 11. CDR3 length: 14 amino acids. Germline assignment: CDR1 LNHDA and CDR2 SQIVND (reference sequence).

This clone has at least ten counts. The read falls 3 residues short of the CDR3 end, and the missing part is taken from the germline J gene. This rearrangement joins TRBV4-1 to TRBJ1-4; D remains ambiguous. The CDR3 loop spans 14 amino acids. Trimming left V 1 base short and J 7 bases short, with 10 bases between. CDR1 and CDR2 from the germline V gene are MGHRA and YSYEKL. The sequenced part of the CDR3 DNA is TGCGCCAGCAGCCAAGTTAGGGCACTTGAAAAA. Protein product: CASSQVRALEK. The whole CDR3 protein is CASSQVRALEKLFF.

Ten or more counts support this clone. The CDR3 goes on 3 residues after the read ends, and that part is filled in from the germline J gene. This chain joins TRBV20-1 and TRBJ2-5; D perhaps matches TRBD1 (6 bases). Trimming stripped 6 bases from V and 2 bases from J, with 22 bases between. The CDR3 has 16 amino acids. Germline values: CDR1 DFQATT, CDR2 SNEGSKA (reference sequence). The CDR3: CSARPLNRDKQETQYF. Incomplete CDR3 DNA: TGCAGTGCAAGGCCTCTGAACCGGGACAAACAAGAGACC.

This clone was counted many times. This CDR3 is CASSPKGYFAEAFF. The part of the CDR3 DNA that was read is TGTGCCAGCTCACCTAAGGGGTATTTTGCTGAA. V gene TRBV18 combines with J gene TRBJ1-1; the D gene is possibly TRBD1 (5 bases). The read falls 3 residues short of the CDR3 end, and the missing part is taken from the germline J gene. V was pared by 3 bases and J by 6 bases, with 14 bases between. Germline V gene data show CDR1 as KGHSH and CDR2 as LQKENI. The CDR3 totals 14 residues.

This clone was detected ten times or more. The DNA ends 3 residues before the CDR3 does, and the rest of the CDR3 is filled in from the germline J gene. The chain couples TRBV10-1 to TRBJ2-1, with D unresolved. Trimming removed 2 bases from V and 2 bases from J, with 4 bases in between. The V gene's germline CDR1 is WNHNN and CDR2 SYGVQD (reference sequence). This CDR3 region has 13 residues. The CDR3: CASSESPYNEQFF. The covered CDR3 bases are TGCGCCAGCAGTGAGAGCCCCTACAATGAG.

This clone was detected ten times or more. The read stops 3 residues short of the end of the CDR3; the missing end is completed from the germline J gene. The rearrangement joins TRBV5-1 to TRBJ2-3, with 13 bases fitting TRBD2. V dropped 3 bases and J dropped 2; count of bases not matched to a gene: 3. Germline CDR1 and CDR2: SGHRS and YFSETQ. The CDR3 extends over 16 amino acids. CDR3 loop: CASSSGLAGFTDTQYF. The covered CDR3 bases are TGCGCCAGCAGCTCGGGACTAGCGGGATTCACAGATACG.

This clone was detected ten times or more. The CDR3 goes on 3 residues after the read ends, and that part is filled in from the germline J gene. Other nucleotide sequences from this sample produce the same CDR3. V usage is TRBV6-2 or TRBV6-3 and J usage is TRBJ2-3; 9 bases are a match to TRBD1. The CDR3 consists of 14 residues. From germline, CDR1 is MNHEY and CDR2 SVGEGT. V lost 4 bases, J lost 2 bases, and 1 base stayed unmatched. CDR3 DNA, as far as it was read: TGTGCCAGCAGTTGGACAGGGGCCACAGATACG. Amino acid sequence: CASSWTGATDT. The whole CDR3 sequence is CASSWTGATDTQYF.

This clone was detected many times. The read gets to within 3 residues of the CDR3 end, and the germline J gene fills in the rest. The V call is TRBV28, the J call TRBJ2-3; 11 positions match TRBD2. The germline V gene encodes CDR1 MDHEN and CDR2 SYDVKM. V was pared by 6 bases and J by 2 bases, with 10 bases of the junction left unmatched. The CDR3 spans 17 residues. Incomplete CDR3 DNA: TGTGCCAGCAGCACCTCTACTAGCGGGGGCTACACAGATACG. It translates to CASSTSTSGGYTDT. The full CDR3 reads CASSTSTSGGYTDTQYF. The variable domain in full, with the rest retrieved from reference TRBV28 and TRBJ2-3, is DVKVTQSSRYLVKRTGEKVFLECVQDMDHENMFWYRQDPGLGLRLIYFSYDVKMKEKGDIPEGYSVSREKKERFSLILESASTNQTSMYLCASSTSTSGGYTDTQYFGPGTRLTVL.

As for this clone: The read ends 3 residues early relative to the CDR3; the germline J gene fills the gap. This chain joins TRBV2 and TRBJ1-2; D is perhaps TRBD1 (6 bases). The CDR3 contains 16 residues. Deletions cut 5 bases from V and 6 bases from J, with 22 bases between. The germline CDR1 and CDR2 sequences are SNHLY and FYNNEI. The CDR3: CASSTTNYRASDGYTF. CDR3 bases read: TGTGCCAGCAGTACCACCAATTACAGGGCGTCGGATGGC.

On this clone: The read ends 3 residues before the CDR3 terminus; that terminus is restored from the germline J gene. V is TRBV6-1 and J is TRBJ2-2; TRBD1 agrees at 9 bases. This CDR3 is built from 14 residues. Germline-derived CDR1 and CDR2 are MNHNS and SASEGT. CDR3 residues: CASSEGQGYEKLFF. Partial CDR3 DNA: TGTGCCAGCAGTGAGGGACAGGGTTATGAAAAG.

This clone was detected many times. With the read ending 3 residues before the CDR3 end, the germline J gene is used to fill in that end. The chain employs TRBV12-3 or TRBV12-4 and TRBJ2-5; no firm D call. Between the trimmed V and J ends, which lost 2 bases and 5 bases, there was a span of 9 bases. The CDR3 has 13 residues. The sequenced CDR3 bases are TGTGCCAGCAGTTTAACCAGGTGGGAGACC. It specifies CASSLTRWET. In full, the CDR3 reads CASSLTRWETQYF.

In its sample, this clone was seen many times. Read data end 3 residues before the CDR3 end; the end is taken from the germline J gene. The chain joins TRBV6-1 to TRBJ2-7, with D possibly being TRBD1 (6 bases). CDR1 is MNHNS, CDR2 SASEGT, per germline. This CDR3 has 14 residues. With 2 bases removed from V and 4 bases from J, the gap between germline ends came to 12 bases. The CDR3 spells CASSERGTGYEQYF. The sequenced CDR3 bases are TGTGCCAGCAGTGAAAGGGGGACGGGGTACGAG.

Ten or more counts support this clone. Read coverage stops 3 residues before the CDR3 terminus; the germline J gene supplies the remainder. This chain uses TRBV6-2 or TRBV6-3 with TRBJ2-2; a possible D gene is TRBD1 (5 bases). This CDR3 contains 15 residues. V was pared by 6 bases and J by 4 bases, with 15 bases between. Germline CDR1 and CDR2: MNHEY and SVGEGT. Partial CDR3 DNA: TGTGCCAGCAGCACCGGACAAACGAGCACCGGGGAG. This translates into CASSTGQTSTGE. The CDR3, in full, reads CASSTGQTSTGELFF.

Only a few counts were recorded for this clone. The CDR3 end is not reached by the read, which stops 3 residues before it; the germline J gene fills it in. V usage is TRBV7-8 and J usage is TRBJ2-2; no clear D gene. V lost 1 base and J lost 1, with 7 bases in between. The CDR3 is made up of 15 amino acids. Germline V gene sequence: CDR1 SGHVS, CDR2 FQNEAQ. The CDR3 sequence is CASSLVSGNTGELFF. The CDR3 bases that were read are TGTGCCAGCAGCTTAGTTTCCGGGAACACCGGGGAG.

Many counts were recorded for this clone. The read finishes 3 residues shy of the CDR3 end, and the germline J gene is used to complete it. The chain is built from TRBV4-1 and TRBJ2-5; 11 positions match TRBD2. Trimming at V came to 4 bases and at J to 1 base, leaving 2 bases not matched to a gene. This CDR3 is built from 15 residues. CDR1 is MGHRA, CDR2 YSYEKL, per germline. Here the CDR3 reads CASSRGTSGQETQYF. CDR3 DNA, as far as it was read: TGCGCCAGCAGCCGAGGGACTAGCGGCCAAGAGACC.

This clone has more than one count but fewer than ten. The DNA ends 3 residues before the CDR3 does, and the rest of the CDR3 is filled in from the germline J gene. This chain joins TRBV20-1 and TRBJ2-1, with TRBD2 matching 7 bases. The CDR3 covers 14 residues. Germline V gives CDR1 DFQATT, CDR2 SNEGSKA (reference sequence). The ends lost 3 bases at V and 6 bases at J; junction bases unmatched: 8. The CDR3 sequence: CSASFSGSRNEQFF. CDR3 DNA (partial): TGCAGTGCTAGCTTTAGCGGGTCACGCAATGAG.

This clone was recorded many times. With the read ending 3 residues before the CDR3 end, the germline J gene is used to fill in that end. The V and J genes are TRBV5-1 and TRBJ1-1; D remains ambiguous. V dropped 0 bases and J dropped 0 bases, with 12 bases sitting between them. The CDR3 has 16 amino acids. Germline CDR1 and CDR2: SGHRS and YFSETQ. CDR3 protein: CASSLERAGMNTEAFF. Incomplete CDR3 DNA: TGCGCCAGCAGCTTGGAGCGGGCGGGGATGAACACTGAA.

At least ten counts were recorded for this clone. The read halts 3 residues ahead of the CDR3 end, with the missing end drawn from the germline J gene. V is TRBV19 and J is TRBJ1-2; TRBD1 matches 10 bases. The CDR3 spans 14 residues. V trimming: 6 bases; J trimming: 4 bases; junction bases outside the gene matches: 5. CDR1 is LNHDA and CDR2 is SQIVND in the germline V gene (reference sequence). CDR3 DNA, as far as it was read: TGTGCCAGTAGCGACAGGGGGCTGGGCTATGGC. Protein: CASSDRGLGYG. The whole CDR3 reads CASSDRGLGYGYTF.

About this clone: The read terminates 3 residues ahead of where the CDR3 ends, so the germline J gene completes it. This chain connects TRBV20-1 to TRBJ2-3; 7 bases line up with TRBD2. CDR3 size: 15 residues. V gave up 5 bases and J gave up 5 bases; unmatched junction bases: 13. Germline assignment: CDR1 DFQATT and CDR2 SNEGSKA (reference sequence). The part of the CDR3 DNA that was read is TGCAGTGCTGGGGGGGGAGGCCCCTCGAGAGATACG. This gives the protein CSAGGGGPSRDT. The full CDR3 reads CSAGGGGPSRDTQYF.

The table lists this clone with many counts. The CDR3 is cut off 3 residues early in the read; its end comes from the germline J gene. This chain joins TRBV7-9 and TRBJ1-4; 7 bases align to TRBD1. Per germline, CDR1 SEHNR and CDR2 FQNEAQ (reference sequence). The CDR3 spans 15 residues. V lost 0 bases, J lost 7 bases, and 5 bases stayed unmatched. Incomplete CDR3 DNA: TGTGCCAGCAGCTTAGCTGCAGGGGGTGGTGAAAAA. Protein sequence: CASSLAAGGGEK. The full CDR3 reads CASSLAAGGGEKLFF.

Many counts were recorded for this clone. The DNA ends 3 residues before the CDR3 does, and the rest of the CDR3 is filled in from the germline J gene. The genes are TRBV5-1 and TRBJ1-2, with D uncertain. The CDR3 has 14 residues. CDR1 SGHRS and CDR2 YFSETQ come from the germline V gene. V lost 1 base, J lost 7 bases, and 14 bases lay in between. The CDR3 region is CASSLTTVASGYTF. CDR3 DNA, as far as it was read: TGCGCCAGCAGCTTGACCACCGTTGCGAGTGGC.

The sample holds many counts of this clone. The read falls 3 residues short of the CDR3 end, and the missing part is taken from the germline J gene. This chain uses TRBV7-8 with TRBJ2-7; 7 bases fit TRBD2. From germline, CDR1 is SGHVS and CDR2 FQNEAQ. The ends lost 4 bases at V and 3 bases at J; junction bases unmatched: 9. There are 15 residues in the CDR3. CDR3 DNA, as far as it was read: TGTGCCAGCAGCTCTTCGACTAGCTTGGGCTACGAG. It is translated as CASSSSTSLGYE. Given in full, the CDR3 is CASSSSTSLGYEQYF.